The 26 T cell receptor beta chains below were found in one sample sequenced in a study of blood T cells in healthy people across ages (dated by TCRdb to the mid-2010s). Libraries were prepared through 5' RACE. The instrument was an Illumina HiSeq 2500. A second PCR of 7 to 11 cycles was performed with a sample-barcoded 5' primer and a J-beta primer mix. TCRdb reran the public reads through fastp at Q25 and MiXCR, keeping productive beta chains. Duplicate CDR3 protein sequences are folded into a single record with the most common DNA and genes. The sample table holds hundreds of thousands of distinct CDR3 sequences, of which about 28% were seen once. The ten most abundant clones make up roughly 17% of the sample. Material: blood. Every receptor here comes from a woman over 75 in good health.

This clonotype was counted many times. The rearrangement links TRBV7-2 to TRBJ2-3; the D gene is possibly TRBD2 (6 bases). The CDR3 is made up of 17 amino acids. Deletions cut 3 bases from V and 2 bases from J, with 18 bases between. CDR1 and CDR2 (germline): SGHTA, FQGNSA. DNA for the CDR3: TGTGCCAGCAGCTTCAGTACCGGGACTCCTTACACAGATACGCAGTATTTT. It codes for CASSFSTGTPYTDTQYF.

The sample holds many counts of this clonotype. The V call is TRBV7-9, the J call TRBJ2-5; 10 positions match TRBD1. Per the germline V gene, CDR1 is SEHNR and CDR2 is FQNEAQ (reference sequence). Losses at the gene ends were 5 bases for V and 5 bases for J; bases not matched to a gene: 11. This CDR3 region has 16 residues. In nucleotides, the CDR3 is TGTGCCAGCAGCCCGGGGACAGGGGTCTTAGAGGAGACCCAGTACTTC. As protein: CASSPGTGVLEETQYF.

Ten or more counts support this clonotype. This chain joins TRBV5-5 and TRBJ2-3, with D unresolved. Trimming pared 0 bases from V and 2 bases from J, leaving 13 bases between. CDR3 length: 16 amino acids. The V gene's germline CDR1 is SGHKS and CDR2 YYEKEE (reference sequence). The chain's CDR3 is CASSLEGQHPTDTQYF. For the CDR3, the DNA is TGTGCCAGCAGCTTGGAGGGCCAGCACCCCACAGATACGCAGTATTTT.

This clonotype was picked up many times. V and J are TRBV10-3 and TRBJ1-1, with D possibly TRBD1 on 5 matching bases. The CDR3 is 18 residues long. CDR1 is ENHRY, CDR2 SYGVKD, per germline. Trimming stripped 4 bases from V and 5 bases from J, with 26 bases between. This CDR3 reads CAISAQPTVGIGGTEAFF. CDR3 in DNA: TGTGCCATCAGTGCCCAGCCAACAGTGGGAATTGGGGGGACTGAAGCTTTCTTT.

This clonotype was recorded many times. The V call is TRBV25-1, the J call TRBJ1-2; TRBD1 matches 8 bases. The V gene's germline CDR1 is MGHDK and CDR2 SYGVNS. The CDR3 extends over 13 amino acids. V gave up 6 bases and J gave up 7 bases; unmatched junction bases: 7. The CDR3 bases are TGTGCCAGCAGCATCGGACAGGGTGGTGGCTACACCTTC. It codes for CASSIGQGGGYTF.

The chain joins TRBV20-1 to TRBJ2-7; 7 bases map to TRBD2. The J call may be faulty, since TRBJ2-5 better matches the DNA end. Germline loops: CDR1 DFQATT, CDR2 SNEGSKA (reference sequence). This CDR3 is built from 14 residues. Written as DNA, the CDR3 is TGCAGTGCATATACCGGGACTACTCAAGAGACCCAGTACTTC. It translates to CSAYTGTTQETQYF.

This clonotype has more than one count but fewer than ten. This sequence joins TRBV7-2 and TRBJ1-2; the D is unclear. Germline CDR1 reads SGHTA; CDR2 reads FQGNSA. This CDR3 region has 12 residues. Trimming took 5 bases from V and 8 from J, leaving 12 bases between them. The CDR3 DNA follows: TGTGCCAGCAGCGGGGAGGGTGGGGGCTACACCTTC. Translating gives CASSGEGGGYTF.

This clonotype has ten or more counts. The gene calls are TRBV4-3 and TRBJ1-4; D remains ambiguous. Trimming pared 0 bases from V and 6 bases from J, leaving 11 bases between. This CDR3 spans 15 amino acids. The germline V gene has CDR1 LGHNA and CDR2 YSLEER. The CDR3 here is CASSQDWAGYEKLFF. Here the CDR3 DNA reads TGCGCCAGCAGCCAAGACTGGGCAGGTTATGAAAAACTGTTTTTT.

This clonotype was seen more than once but under ten times. V usage is TRBV7-2 and J usage is TRBJ1-6; 10 positions agree with TRBD1. This CDR3 region has 19 residues. V was clipped by 2 bases and J by 0 bases; unmatched bases: 7. Per germline, CDR1 SGHTA and CDR2 FQGNSA. CDR3 region: CASSLRTGGTSSYNSPLHF. The CDR3 bases are TGTGCCAGCAGCTTAAGGACAGGGGGAACCAGCTCCTATAATTCACCCCTCCACTTT.

This clonotype was counted only a few times. The chain carries TRBV5-1 and TRBJ1-4, with TRBD1 as a possible D gene (5 bases). The CDR3 contains 14 residues. CDR1 and CDR2 from the germline V gene are SGHRS and YFSETQ. The V end lost 4 bases, the J end lost 10 bases, and 17 bases lay between the germline ends. The DNA for the CDR3 is TGCGCCAGCAGCGAGGCAGGGTGGGAAGGAAAACTGTTTTTT. This translates into CASSEAGWEGKLFF. Combining the CDR3 with reference TRBV5-1 and TRBJ1-4 gives the whole variable domain KAGVTQTPRYLIKTRGQQVTLSCSPISGHRSVSWYQQTPGQGLQFLFEYFSETQRNKGNFPGRFSGRQFSNSRSEMNVSTLELGDSALYLCASSEAGWEGKLFFGSGTQLSVL.

This clonotype was observed at least ten times. J is TRBJ2-4 and V is TRBV4-3; 7 nucleotides line up with TRBD1. V was clipped by 0 bases and J by 13 bases; unmatched bases: 9. Germline V gene sequence: CDR1 LGHNA, CDR2 YSLEER. The CDR3 runs 14 residues. The CDR3 is CASSQDHRQGEQYF. DNA for the CDR3: TGCGCCAGCAGCCAAGATCACCGACAGGGTGAGCAGTACTTC.

The table lists this clonotype with a few counts. The V gene is TRBV7-9, the J gene TRBJ2-5; D uncertain. The germline V gene encodes CDR1 SEHNR and CDR2 FQNEAQ (reference sequence). V gave up 5 bases and J gave up 11 bases, with 24 bases separating them. This CDR3 spans 15 amino acids. This CDR3 reads CASSHGSWFDNEQYF. As DNA, the CDR3 is TGTGCCAGCAGCCACGGTTCATGGTTCGACAATGAGCAGTACTTC.

The sample holds a few counts of this clonotype. V gene TRBV7-2 combines with J gene TRBJ2-2; D unresolved. In germline, CDR1 is SGHTA, CDR2 FQGNSA. The length of the CDR3 is 12 residues. Trimming removed 1 base at V and 7 bases at J, with 4 bases between. The CDR3 spells CASSLDYGELFF. CDR3 in DNA: TGTGCCAGCAGCTTAGACTACGGGGAGCTGTTTTTT.

CDR3 sequence: CASSSGTSGGDTDTQYF. The CDR3 DNA is TGTGCCAGCAGCTCCGGGACTAGCGGGGGGGACACAGATACGCAGTATTTT. The V gene is TRBV7-3, the J gene TRBJ2-3; 16 nucleotides match TRBD2. Germline trimming cut 4 bases from V and 2 bases from J; bases unmatched to any gene: 3. From germline, CDR1 is SGHTA and CDR2 FQGTGA. This CDR3 is 17 amino acids long.

Ten or more counts support this clonotype. The genes are TRBV3-1 and TRBJ1-6; D is unclear. The V and J ends lost 9 bases and 0 bases respectively, with 12 bases between them. CDR1 LGHDT and CDR2 YNNKEL come from the germline V gene (reference sequence). The CDR3 extends over 15 amino acids. CDR3 amino acids: CASGRASSYNSPLHF. CDR3 sequence (DNA): TGTGCCAGTGGACGGGCGAGCTCCTATAATTCACCCCTCCACTTT.

This clonotype showed up many times. V gene TRBV7-2 combines with J gene TRBJ2-3; D might be TRBD1 (5 bases). Trimming left V 5 bases short and J 4 bases short, with 25 bases between. The germline V gene has CDR1 SGHTA and CDR2 FQGNSA. CDR3 length equals 18 residues. The CDR3 loop reads CASSLGRRGRYLSDTQYF. In DNA, the CDR3 is TGTGCCAGCAGCCTCGGGCGAAGGGGCAGGTATCTTTCAGATACGCAGTATTTT.

This clonotype was recorded at least ten times. The chain links TRBV6-1 to TRBJ2-5; 7 nucleotides agree with TRBD1. The CDR3 is 13 amino acids. CDR1 MNHNS and CDR2 SASEGT come from the germline V gene. V lost 6 bases and J lost 5; bases outside the gene matches: 6. The CDR3 region has the DNA TGTGCCAGCAGCCAGACAGGGTCTGAGACCCAGTACTTC. Protein: CASSQTGSETQYF.

This clonotype appeared a few times. The genes are TRBV30 and TRBJ2-3; 9 bases are a match to TRBD1. The CDR3 spans 15 residues. Trimming took 7 bases from V and 3 from J; bases not matched to a gene: 11. The germline gives CDR1 GTSNPN, CDR2 SVGIG (reference sequence). CDR3 bases: TGTGCCTCGACTTCACAGGGGGCCCTGACAGATACGCAGTATTTT. Translating gives CASTSQGALTDTQYF.

This clonotype was counted many times. This sequence may be a read error, since a much larger clone differs from it by one base. The chain joins TRBV29-1 to TRBJ2-7, with TRBD1 identical over 7 bases. There are 12 residues in the CDR3. Germline trimming cut 8 bases from V and 7 bases from J; bases unmatched to any gene: 11. Germline V gene sequence: CDR1 SQVTM, CDR2 ANQGSEA. The CDR3: CSFRTGSNEQYF. The CDR3 DNA reads as TGCAGCTTTCGGACAGGTTCTAATGAGCAGTACTTC.

This clonotype was seen a handful of times. The chain joins TRBV6-6 to TRBJ1-1, with D possibly matching TRBD1 (5 bases). The V and J ends lost 6 bases and 6 bases respectively, with 8 bases between them. Per germline, CDR1 MNHNY and CDR2 SVGAGI (reference sequence). The length of the CDR3 is 11 residues. CDR3 region: CASSRDSEAFF. Written as DNA, the CDR3 is TGTGCCAGCAGCAGGGACTCTGAAGCTTTCTTT.

This clonotype came up many times. The gene calls are TRBV6-2 or TRBV6-3 and TRBJ1-2, with D unresolved. The CDR3 is 14 residues long. Germline loops: CDR1 MNHEY, CDR2 SVGEGT. The germline V and J ends were trimmed by 2 bases and 4 bases, with 11 bases remaining between them. This CDR3 reads CASSYGGVGYGYTF. CDR3 nucleotide sequence: TGTGCCAGCAGTTACGGCGGTGTTGGCTATGGCTACACCTTC.

To note about this clonotype: Just one base apart from a much larger clone, this may be a read error. The conserved phenylalanine or tryptophan is not found at the CDR3 terminus, so this likely reflects a read error. This chain uses TRBV5-1 with TRBJ2-3; TRBD2 matches at 8 bases. Germline-derived CDR1 and CDR2 are SGHRS and YFSETQ. Germline trimming cut 4 bases from V and 0 bases from J; bases unmatched to any gene: 1. This CDR3 is 14 amino acids long. The CDR3 spells CASSGLASTDTQYC. Here the CDR3 DNA reads TGCGCCAGCAGCGGACTAGCAAGCACAGATACGCAGTATTGT.

This clonotype appeared many times. The gene calls are TRBV5-1 and TRBJ2-3; D gene ambiguous. The germline V gene has CDR1 SGHRS and CDR2 YFSETQ. Trimming shortened V by 4 bases and J by 0 bases, and 3 bases separated the two germline ends. CDR3 length: 12 residues. In DNA, the CDR3 is TGCGCCAGCAGCCTAAGCACAGATACGCAGTATTTT. Protein product: CASSLSTDTQYF.

This clonotype was seen repeatedly, ten times or more. The chain recombines TRBV6-1 with TRBJ2-3; 9 bases are a match to TRBD2. CDR1 and CDR2 (germline): MNHNS, SASEGT. V was pared by 6 bases and J by 3 bases, with 7 bases of the junction left unmatched. The CDR3 covers 15 residues. CDR3 in DNA: TGTGCCAGCAGAAGACTAGCGGAGGTTACAGATACGCAGTATTTT. Its translation is CASRRLAEVTDTQYF.

This clonotype was seen ten or more times. This rearrangement joins TRBV4-2 to TRBJ1-2, with TRBD1 matching 9 bases. Losses at the gene ends were 1 base for V and 8 bases for J; bases not matched to a gene: 11. Per the germline V gene, CDR1 is LGHNA and CDR2 is YNFKEQ. This CDR3 has 16 residues. The CDR3 loop reads CASSQASGDRVGGYTF. CDR3 DNA sequence: TGTGCCAGCAGCCAAGCCTCAGGGGACAGGGTGGGCGGCTACACCTTC.

This clonotype has a count of ten or more. This rearrangement joins TRBV7-2 to TRBJ2-7, with TRBD1 matching over 10 bases. Per the germline V gene, CDR1 is SGHTA and CDR2 is FQGNSA. The CDR3 totals 17 residues. V was pared by 5 bases and J by 6 bases, with 16 bases of the junction left unmatched. CDR3 protein: CASSPRQGAISAGEQYF. CDR3 DNA sequence: TGTGCCAGCAGCCCGAGACAGGGGGCGATTTCCGCGGGCGAGCAGTACTTC.